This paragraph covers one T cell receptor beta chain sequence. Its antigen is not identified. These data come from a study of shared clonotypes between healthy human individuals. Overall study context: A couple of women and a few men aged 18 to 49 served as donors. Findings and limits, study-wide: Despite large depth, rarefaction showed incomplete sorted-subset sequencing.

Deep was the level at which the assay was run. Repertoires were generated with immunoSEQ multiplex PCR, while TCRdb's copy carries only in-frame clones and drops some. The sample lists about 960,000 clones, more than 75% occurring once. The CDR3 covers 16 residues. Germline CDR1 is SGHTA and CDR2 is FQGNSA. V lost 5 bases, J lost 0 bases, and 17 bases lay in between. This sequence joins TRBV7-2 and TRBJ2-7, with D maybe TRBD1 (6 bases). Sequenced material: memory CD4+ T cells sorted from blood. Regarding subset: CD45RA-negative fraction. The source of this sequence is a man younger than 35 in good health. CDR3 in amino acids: CASSPLGAQGSYEQYF. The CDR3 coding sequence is TGTGCCAGCAGCCCCCTGGGGGCACAGGGCTCCTACGAGCAGTACTTC. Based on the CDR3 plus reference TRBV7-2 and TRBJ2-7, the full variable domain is GAGVSQSPSNKVTEKGKDVELRCDPISGHTALYWYRQSLGQGLEFLIYFQGNSAPDKSGLPSDRFSAERTGGSVSTLTIQRTQQEDSAVYLCASSPLGAQGSYEQYFGPGTRLTVT.